These T cell receptor beta chains were read from a single sample in a study of blood T cell repertoires in COVID-19. Libraries were prepared by immunoSEQ multiplex PCR; TCRdb keeps only in-frame clonotypes and omits some of them. The data contain some 350,000 clones, roughly 90% of them seen just once; the ten biggest clones take up about 3%. The sequenced material came from peripheral blood. The receptors stem from a woman in her twenties or thirties with COVID-19, enrolled during active disease. Both conserved end residues are trimmed from each CDR3. Fields, in order: V gene, clone size, J gene, CDR3 protein. The size entry is marked missing in some rows and otherwise reads once, few, many or a size class.

TRBV7-2	NA	TRBJ1-1	ASSLDRLTEAF
TRBV6-2/TRBV6-3	NA	TRBJ1-5	ASSSMIQGANQPQH
TRBV19	once	TRBJ2-5	ASSIRWEGSGETQY
TRBV7-2	NA	TRBJ2-7	ASSLVALYEQY
TRBV6-5	NA	TRBJ1-3	ASSSREARAGNTIY
TRBV24-1	once	TRBJ1-2	ATSTGLGYGYT
TRBV3-1/TRBV3-2	NA	TRBJ1-2	ASGLQSGLRGYT
TRBV9	NA	TRBJ2-6	ASSVWDRGYGANVLT
TRBV18	NA	TRBJ1-5	ASSPRGGMGNQPQH
TRBV2	NA	TRBJ2-1	ASSEGFSGRMDEQF
TRBV19	NA	TRBJ2-3	ASSGTLDTQY
TRBV19	NA	TRBJ2-1	ASSVETAMTSGRGNEQF
TRBV24-1	once	TRBJ1-1	ATSPSGGNTEAF
TRBV6-2/TRBV6-3	NA	TRBJ1-2	ASSYQYYRKANYGYT
TRBV19	NA	TRBJ1-4	ASSIRGAGEKLF
TRBV19	NA	TRBJ1-2	ASSPRTGQNYGYT
TRBV19	NA	TRBJ1-3	ASSPTARGAGNTIY
TRBV6-2/TRBV6-3	NA	TRBJ2-2	ASSSRLAGGGELF
TRBV14	NA	TRBJ1-2	ASSQEGRIRLTGYT
TRBV7-8	NA	TRBJ1-1	ASSFYRDTEAF
TRBV7-9	NA	TRBJ1-6	ASSPYRVGNSPLH
TRBV7-2	once	TRBJ1-5	ASSLDSGGNYQPQH
TRBV5-4	NA	TRBJ1-6	ASSLGEGGSPLH
TRBV11-2	once	TRBJ1-2	ASSQGAEYYGYT
TRBV10-3	NA	TRBJ2-1	AISEMAGTKSEQF
TRBV5-6	NA	TRBJ1-2	ASSSPRDSNYGYT
TRBV4-1	NA	TRBJ1-1	ASSQDPSFSRYTEAF
TRBV19	NA	TRBJ2-5	ASSQNRGETQY
TRBV11-2	NA	TRBJ2-5	ASSTLGQASETQY
TRBV10-1	NA	TRBJ2-3	ASSEYRADTQY
TRBV5-1	NA	TRBJ1-1	ASSLPGQAQNTEAF
TRBV19	NA	TRBJ1-5	ASSIIQGQSNQPQH
TRBV18	NA	TRBJ1-2	ASSPPGNYGYT
TRBV6-2/TRBV6-3	NA	TRBJ2-1	ASSYSPSGGLYNEQF
TRBV12-3/TRBV12-4	NA	TRBJ2-7	ASSSPTRHEQY
TRBV6-5	NA	TRBJ2-7	ASSYSRVGYEQY
TRBV10-1	NA	TRBJ2-3	ASSEDRVGTDTQY
TRBV27	once	TRBJ2-1	ASSLSTSGSDEQF
TRBV4-3	NA	TRBJ2-2	ASSKQYRGSTGELF
TRBV18	few	TRBJ1-1	ASSLTGGNTEAF
TRBV28	once	TRBJ1-2	AIEGVGTGNYGYT
TRBV19	NA	TRBJ2-1	ASTPRASGGFNEQF
TRBV6-2/TRBV6-3	NA	TRBJ1-1	ASSLQGRSTEAF
TRBV5-4	NA	TRBJ2-3	ASSPRLDWTDTQY
TRBV27	NA	TRBJ1-2	ASRPGIPANYGYT
TRBV19	once	TRBJ1-4	ASSARGRRANEKLF
TRBV4-3	NA	TRBJ2-3	ASSQVLTDTQY
TRBV12-3/TRBV12-4	NA	TRBJ1-3	ASSLPTRNTIY
TRBV3-1/TRBV3-2	NA	TRBJ2-5	ASSPGLAGGQETQY
TRBV19	NA	TRBJ1-2	ASRSPGNYGYT
TRBV18	NA	TRBJ2-1	ASSPIKEWGEV
TRBV10-3	NA	TRBJ1-1	AISDSDRGPGAF
TRBV6-4	NA	TRBJ2-3	ASSLKRGSDTQY
TRBV24-1	NA	TRBJ2-2	ATSDDRGLDTGELF
TRBV18	NA	TRBJ2-5	ASSPPSQGQETQY
TRBV19	NA	TRBJ2-1	ASSPGMSNEQF
TRBV4-1	NA	TRBJ2-1	ASSQDPSGGSYNEQF
TRBV6-5	NA	TRBJ2-7	ASSYSWTVGTYEQY
TRBV3-1/TRBV3-2	NA	TRBJ2-1	ASSQGTSLGGEQF